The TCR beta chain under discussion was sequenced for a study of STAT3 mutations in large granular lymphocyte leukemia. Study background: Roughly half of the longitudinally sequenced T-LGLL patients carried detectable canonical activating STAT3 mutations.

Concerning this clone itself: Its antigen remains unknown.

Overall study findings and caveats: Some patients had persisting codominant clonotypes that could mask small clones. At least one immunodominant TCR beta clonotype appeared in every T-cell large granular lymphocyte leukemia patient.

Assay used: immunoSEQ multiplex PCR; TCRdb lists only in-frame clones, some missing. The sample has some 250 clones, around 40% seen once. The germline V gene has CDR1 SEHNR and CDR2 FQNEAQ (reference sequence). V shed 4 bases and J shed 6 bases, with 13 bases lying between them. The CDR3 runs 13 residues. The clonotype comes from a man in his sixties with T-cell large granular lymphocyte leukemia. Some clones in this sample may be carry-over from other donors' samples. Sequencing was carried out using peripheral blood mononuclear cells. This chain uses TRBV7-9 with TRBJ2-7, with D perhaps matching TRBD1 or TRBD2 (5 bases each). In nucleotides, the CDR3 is TGTGCCAGCAGCTCCCTTTCAGGGACCGAGCAGTACTTC. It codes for CASSSLSGTEQYF. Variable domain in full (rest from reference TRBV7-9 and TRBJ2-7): DTGVSQNPRHKITKRGQNVTFRCDPISEHNRLYWYRQTLGQGPEFLTYFQNEAQLEKSRLLSDRFSAERPKGSFSTLEIQRTEQGDSAMYLCASSSLSGTEQYFGPGTRLTVT.